What follows describes a single T cell receptor beta chain. Its matching antigen is unknown. The germline gene is not matched at one end of the junction; a read error may be the cause. These data originate in a study of early T cells in non-severe SARS-CoV-2 infection. About the research overall: It was bulk RNA from unsorted whole blood that was sequenced, and the chains were unpaired.

This CDR3 is built from 15 residues. In germline, CDR1 is SNHLY, CDR2 FYNNEI. General study findings and limits: Private and CD4 specificities were missed by VDJdb matching, which favored anti-spike CD8 responses.

Each single cDNA molecule received a unique molecular identifier. TCRdb analysed the 5' RACE reads with MiXCR anew, one entry per CDR3 protein. The sample consists of 84,000 or so distinct CDR3 sequences, 9.5% to 13% of them appearing once. This sequence originates from an adult who was a healthcare worker with PCR-confirmed SARS-CoV-2 infection or an uninfected control (not recorded which). The sample consisted of whole blood. The genes are TRBV2 and TRBJ1-1; D might be TRBD1 (5 bases). In DNA form, the CDR3 reads TGTGCCAGCAGTAAAGCGCCAGGGATGAACACTGAAGCTTTCTTT. As protein: CASSKAPGMNTEAFF.